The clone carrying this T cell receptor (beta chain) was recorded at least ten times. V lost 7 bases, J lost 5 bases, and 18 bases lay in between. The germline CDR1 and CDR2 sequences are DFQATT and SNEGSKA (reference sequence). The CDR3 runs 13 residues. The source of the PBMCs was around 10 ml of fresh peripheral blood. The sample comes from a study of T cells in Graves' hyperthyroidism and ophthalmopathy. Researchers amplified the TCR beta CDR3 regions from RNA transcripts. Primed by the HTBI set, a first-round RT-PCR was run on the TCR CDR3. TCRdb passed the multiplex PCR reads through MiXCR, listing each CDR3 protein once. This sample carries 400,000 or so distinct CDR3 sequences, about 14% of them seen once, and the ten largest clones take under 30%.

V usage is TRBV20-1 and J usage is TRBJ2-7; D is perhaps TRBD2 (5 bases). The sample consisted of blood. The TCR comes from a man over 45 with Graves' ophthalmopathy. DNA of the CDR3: TGCAGTGTCCTACTAGTTCCCAAGAACGAGCAGTACTTC. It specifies CSVLLVPKNEQYF.